The clone carrying this T cell receptor (beta chain) showed up many times. The sample is drawn from a study of CD8 T cells in ankylosing spondylitis. Quantitative 5'-RACE was performed with molecular barcodes, and it yielded the TCR beta libraries. TCRdb independently ran MiXCR on the 5' RACE reads; one entry per CDR3 protein. The data hold 36,000 or so distinct CDR3 sequences, with around 6% observed a single time. The receptor comes from a male donor with ankylosing spondylitis or in good health (not recorded which). Sequenced: blood, either unsorted or a sorted T cell fraction (not recorded which).

CDR3 sequence: CASSNYEQYF. CDR3 sequence (DNA): TGTGCCAGCAGTAACTACGAGCAGTACTTC. The chain is built from TRBV28 and TRBJ2-7; no clear D. V was clipped by 5 bases and J by 3 bases, with 2 bases between them. Germline assignment: CDR1 MDHEN and CDR2 SYDVKM. The CDR3 has 10 residues.